The entry below describes one TCR beta chain. This table comes from immunoSEQ multiplex PCR, and its TCRdb copy is limited to in-frame clones, with some not included. This table holds 410,000 or so clones, approximately 89% found once. The germline V and J ends were trimmed by 5 bases and 7 bases, with 11 bases remaining between them. Germline CDR1 and CDR2: SQVTM and ANQGSEA. The CDR3 is 12 residues long. The data stem from a study of blood T cell repertoires in COVID-19. Material: peripheral blood. The clonotype was recovered from a middle-aged woman with COVID-19, enrolled during active disease. The genes are TRBV29-1 and TRBJ1-4; no clear D. CDR3 protein: CSVRAGSEKLFF. DNA of the CDR3: TGCAGCGTTCGGGCGGGCAGTGAAAAACTGTTTTTT.